This TCR beta chain came from a study of cytomegalovirus exposure and HLA in healthy donors. Overall study results and limits: TCR beta V- and J-gene trimming, according to a later analysis, was linked to a missense DCLRE1C variant. As was reported, the HLA-A and HLA-B alleles of most subjects were accurately predicted from TCR beta sequences.

A word on this clone: Its target is unknown.

The PCR had 60 Vbeta and 13 Jbeta primers. Produced via immunoSEQ multiplex PCR; TCRdb's table is partial and in-frame only. The sample consists of 150,000 to 200,000 clones, 75% of them appearing once. Donors consisted of healthy bone marrow donors. CDR1 and CDR2 from the germline V gene are MNHNS and SASEGT. V dropped 5 bases and J dropped 6; count of bases not matched to a gene: 3. The CDR3 spans 13 residues. The TCR sequence derives from a woman in her 50s in good health and CMV-seropositive. Sequencing was carried out using PBMCs. The rearrangement links TRBV6-1 to TRBJ1-2; 10 nucleotides line up with TRBD1. The CDR3 DNA follows: TGTGCCAGCAGTTCGACAGGGGGCGATGGCTACACCTTC. It specifies CASSSTGGDGYTF.